These 5 T cell receptor beta chains share one sample of origin, sequenced in a study of shared clonotypes between healthy human individuals. Measured with immunoSEQ multiplex PCR; TCRdb has only the in-frame clones, and not every one. The sample has about 2.2 million clones; approximately 92% are singletons. Naive CD8 populations comprised CD45RO-negative cells positively selected for CCR7, excluding terminally differentiated effector memory CD45RA+ cells. Material for sequencing was naive CD8+ T cells from PBMCs. The receptors derive from a man aged 18 to 35 in good health. Some clones in this sample may be carry-over from other donors' samples.

This chain joins TRBV30 and TRBJ2-7, with 9 bases that match TRBD1. From germline, CDR1 is GTSNPN and CDR2 SVGIG (reference sequence). Losses at the gene ends were 3 bases for V and 5 bases for J; bases not matched to a gene: 5. CDR3 size: 13 residues. CDR3 region: CAWRRTGDHEQYF. The CDR3 DNA reads TGTGCCTGGAGGAGGACAGGGGATCACGAGCAGTACTTC.

The chain joins TRBV6-4 to TRBJ1-2; 7 bases map to TRBD1. The CDR3 is 14 amino acids. The junction had 0 bases not matched to a gene; V was cut back by 2 bases and J by 0 bases. Germline loops: CDR1 MRHNA, CDR2 SNTAGT. The CDR3 DNA sequence: TGTGCCAGCAGTGACGGGACAGCTAACTATGGCTACACCTTC. It yields the protein CASSDGTANYGYTF.

The J gene is TRBJ2-2, the V gene TRBV2; D may be TRBD1 (6 bases). Deletions cut 3 bases from V and 0 bases from J, with 8 bases between. This CDR3 is built from 15 residues. Germline V lookup: CDR1 SNHLY, CDR2 FYNNEI. The DNA for the CDR3 is TGTGCCAGCAGTGATCACAGGGCGAACACCGGGGAGCTGTTTTTT. Amino acids: CASSDHRANTGELFF.

This clone was picked up a small number of times. The chain carries TRBV6-1 and TRBJ1-1; 9 bases match TRBD1. Trimming cost V 5 bases and J 7 bases; bases outside gene matches: 11. This CDR3 comprises 15 residues. Germline values: CDR1 MNHNS, CDR2 SASEGT. The CDR3 DNA reads as TGTGCCAGCAGTTGGAAACAGGGGGCGCTCGGTGAAGCTTTCTTT. Translating it yields CASSWKQGALGEAFF.

As concerns this clone: Other DNA sequences in the sample encode the same CDR3. The chain links TRBV28 to TRBJ1-3; no firm D call. This CDR3 comprises 14 residues. Trimming removed 3 bases at V and 4 bases at J, with 10 bases between. CDR1 is MDHEN and CDR2 is SYDVKM in the germline V gene. CDR3 loop: CASSFGSSGNTIYF. CDR3 nucleotides: TGTGCCAGCAGTTTCGGGTCTTCAGGAAACACCATATATTTT. The full variable domain, its missing parts supplied by reference TRBV28 and TRBJ1-3, is DVKVTQSSRYLVKRTGEKVFLECVQDMDHENMFWYRQDPGLGLRLIYFSYDVKMKEKGDIPEGYSVSREKKERFSLILESASTNQTSMYLCASSFGSSGNTIYFGEGSWLTVV.